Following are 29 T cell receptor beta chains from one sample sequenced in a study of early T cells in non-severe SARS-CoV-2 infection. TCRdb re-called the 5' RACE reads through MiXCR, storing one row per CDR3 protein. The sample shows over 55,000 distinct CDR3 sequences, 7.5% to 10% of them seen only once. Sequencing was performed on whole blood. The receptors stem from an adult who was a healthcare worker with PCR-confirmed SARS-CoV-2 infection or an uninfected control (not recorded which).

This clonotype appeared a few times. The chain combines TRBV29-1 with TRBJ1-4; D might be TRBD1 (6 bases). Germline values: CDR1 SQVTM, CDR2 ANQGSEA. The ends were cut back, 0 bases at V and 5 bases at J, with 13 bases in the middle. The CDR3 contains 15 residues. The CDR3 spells CSVEDISGANEKLFF. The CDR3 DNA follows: TGCAGCGTTGAAGATATATCAGGGGCCAATGAAAAACTGTTTTTT.

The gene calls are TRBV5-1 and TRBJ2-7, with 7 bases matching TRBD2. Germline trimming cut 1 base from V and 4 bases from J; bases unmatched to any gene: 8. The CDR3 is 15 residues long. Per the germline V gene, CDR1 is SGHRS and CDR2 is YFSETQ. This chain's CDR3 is CASSLQLREGYEQYV. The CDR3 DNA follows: TGCGCCAGCAGCTTGCAGCTAAGGGAGGGATACGAGCAGTACGTC.

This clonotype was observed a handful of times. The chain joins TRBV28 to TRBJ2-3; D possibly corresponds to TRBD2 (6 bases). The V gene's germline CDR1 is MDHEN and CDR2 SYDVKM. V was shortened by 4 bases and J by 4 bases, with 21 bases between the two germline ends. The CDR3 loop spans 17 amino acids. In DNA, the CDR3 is TGTGCCAGCAGTTGGCCAATCGGGAGTGTTGAGCCAGATACGCAGTATTTT. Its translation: CASSWPIGSVEPDTQYF.

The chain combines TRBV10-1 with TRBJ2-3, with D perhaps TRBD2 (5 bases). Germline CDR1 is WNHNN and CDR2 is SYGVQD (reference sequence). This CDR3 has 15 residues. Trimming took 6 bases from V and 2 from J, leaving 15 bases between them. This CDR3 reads CASRKGLTPTDTQYF. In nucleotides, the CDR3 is TGCGCCAGCAGGAAAGGACTGACTCCCACAGATACGCAGTATTTT.

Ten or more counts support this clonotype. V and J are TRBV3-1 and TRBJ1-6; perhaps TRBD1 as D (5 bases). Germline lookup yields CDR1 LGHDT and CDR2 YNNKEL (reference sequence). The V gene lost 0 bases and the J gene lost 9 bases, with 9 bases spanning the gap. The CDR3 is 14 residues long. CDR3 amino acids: CASSQEKDISPLHF. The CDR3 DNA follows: TGTGCCAGCAGCCAAGAAAAGGACATTTCACCCCTCCACTTT.

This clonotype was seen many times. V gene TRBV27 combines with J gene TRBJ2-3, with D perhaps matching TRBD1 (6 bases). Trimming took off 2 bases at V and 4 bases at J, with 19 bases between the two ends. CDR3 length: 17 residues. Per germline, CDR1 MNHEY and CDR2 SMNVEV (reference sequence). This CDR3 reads CASSLTDWQGKSDTQYF. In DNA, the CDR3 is TGTGCCAGCAGTTTAACTGATTGGCAGGGGAAGTCAGATACGCAGTATTTT.

CDR3 sequence (DNA): TGTGCCATCAGTGAACAGGGAACTAGCACAGATACGCAGTATTTT. Protein: CAISEQGTSTDTQYF. The chain joins TRBV10-3 to TRBJ2-3; TRBD1 might be the D (6 bases). Germline-derived CDR1 and CDR2 are ENHRY and SYGVKD. The germline V and J ends were trimmed by 3 bases and 0 bases, with 10 bases remaining between them. CDR3 length equals 15 residues.

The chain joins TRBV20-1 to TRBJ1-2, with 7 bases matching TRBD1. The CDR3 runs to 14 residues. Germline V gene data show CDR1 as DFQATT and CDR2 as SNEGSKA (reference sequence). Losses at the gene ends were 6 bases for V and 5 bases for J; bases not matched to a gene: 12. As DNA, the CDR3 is TGCAGTGCCCCAGACATGACAGGGTTTTATGGCTACACCTTC. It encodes CSAPDMTGFYGYTF.

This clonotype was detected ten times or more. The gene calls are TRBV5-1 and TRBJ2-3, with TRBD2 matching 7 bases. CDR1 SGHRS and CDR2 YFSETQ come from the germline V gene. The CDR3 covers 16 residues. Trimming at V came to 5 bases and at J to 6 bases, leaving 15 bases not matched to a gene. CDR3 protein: CASRRGGLLEADTQYF. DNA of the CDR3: TGCGCCAGCAGGAGGGGAGGGCTCCTCGAGGCGGATACGCAGTATTTT.

The CDR3 spells CASSIAGGQDTQYF. CDR3 nucleotide sequence: TGTGCCAGCAGCATAGCGGGGGGGCAAGATACGCAGTATTTT. The rearrangement joins TRBV7-3 to TRBJ2-3, with 11 bases fitting TRBD2. Unmatched junction bases numbered 3, after V lost 5 bases and J lost 5 bases. The CDR3 is 14 residues long. Per the germline V gene, CDR1 is SGHTA and CDR2 is FQGTGA. Using reference TRBV7-3 and TRBJ2-3 for the parts outside the CDR3, the full variable domain is GAGVSQTPSNKVTEKGKYVELRCDPISGHTALYWYRQSLGQGPEFLIYFQGTGAADDSGLPNDRFFAVRPEGSVSTLKIQRTERGDSAVYLCASSIAGGQDTQYFGPGTRLTVL.

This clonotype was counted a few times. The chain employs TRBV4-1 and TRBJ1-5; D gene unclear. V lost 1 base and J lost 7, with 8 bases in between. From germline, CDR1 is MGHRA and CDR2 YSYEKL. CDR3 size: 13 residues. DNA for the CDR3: TGCGCCAGCAGCCAAGTATTGGGCCAGCCCCAGCATTTT. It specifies CASSQVLGQPQHF.

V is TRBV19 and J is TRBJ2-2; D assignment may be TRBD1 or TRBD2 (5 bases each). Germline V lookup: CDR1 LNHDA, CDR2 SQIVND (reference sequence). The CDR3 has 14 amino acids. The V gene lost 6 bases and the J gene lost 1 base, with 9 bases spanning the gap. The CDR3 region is CASRPGRNTGELFF. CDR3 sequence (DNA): TGTGCCAGTAGGCCGGGACGGAACACCGGGGAGCTGTTTTTT.

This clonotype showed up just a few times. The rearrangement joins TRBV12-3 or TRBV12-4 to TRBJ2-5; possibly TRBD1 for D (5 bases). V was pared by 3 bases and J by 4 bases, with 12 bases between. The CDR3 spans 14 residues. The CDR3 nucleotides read TGTGCCAGCAGTTTCGGGCAGGGTCTAGAGACCCAGTACTTC. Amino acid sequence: CASSFGQGLETQYF.

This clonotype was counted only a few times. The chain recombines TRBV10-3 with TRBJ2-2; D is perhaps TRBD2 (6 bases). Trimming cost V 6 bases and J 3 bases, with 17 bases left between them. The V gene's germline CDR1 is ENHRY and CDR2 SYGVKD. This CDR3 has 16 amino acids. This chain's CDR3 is CAIRLGPRGDTGELFF. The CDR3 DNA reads TGTGCCATCAGGCTGGGACCACGCGGGGACACCGGGGAGCTGTTTTTT.

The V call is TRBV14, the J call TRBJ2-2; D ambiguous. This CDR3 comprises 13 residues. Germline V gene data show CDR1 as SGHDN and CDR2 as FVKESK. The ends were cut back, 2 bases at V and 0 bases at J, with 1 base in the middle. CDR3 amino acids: CASSQPNTGELFF. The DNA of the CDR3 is TGTGCCAGCAGCCAACCGAACACCGGGGAGCTGTTTTTT.

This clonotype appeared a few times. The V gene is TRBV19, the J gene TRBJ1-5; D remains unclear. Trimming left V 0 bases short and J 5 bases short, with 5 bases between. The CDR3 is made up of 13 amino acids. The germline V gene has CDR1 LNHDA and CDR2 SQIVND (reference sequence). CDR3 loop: CASSIDFDQPQHF. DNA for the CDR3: TGTGCCAGTAGTATAGACTTCGATCAGCCCCAGCATTTT.

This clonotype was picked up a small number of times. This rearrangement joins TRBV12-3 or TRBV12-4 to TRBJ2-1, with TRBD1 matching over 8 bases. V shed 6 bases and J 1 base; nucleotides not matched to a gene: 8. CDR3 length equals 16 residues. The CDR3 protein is CASRSDRGMSYNEQFF. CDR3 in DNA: TGTGCCAGCAGATCTGACAGGGGCATGTCCTACAATGAGCAGTTCTTC.

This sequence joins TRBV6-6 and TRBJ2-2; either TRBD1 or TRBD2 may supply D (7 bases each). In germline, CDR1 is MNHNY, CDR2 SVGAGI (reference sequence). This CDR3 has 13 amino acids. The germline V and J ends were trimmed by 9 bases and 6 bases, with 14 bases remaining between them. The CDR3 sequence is CASAQGGPGELFF. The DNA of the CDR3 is TGTGCCAGTGCTCAGGGGGGGCCCGGGGAGCTGTTTTTT.

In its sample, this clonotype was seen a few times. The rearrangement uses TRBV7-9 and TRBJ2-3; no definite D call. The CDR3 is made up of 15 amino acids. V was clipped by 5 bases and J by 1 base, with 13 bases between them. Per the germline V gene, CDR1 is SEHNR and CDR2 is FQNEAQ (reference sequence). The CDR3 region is CASSGRRRRTDTQYF. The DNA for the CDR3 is TGTGCCAGCAGCGGCCGGCGGCGACGCACAGATACGCAGTATTTT.

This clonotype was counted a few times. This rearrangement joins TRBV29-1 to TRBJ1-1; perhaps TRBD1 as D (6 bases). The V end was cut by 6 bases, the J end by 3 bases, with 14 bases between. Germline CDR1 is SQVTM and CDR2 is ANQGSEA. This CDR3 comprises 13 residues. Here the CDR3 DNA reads TGCAGCGTCGGGACCCGACAGGACACTGAAGCTTTCTTT. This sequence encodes CSVGTRQDTEAFF.

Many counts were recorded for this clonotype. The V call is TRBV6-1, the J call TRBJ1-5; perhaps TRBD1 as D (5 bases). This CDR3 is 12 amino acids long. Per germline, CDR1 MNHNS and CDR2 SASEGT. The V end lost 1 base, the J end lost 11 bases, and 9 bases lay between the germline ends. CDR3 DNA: TGTGCCAGCAGTGAAGGGACCAGGGCCCAGCATTTT. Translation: CASSEGTRAQHF.

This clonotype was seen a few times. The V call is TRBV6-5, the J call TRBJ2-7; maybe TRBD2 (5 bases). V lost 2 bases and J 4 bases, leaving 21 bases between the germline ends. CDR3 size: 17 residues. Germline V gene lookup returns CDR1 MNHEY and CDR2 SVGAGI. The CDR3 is CASSYVLAGYLSYEQYV. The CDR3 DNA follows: TGTGCCAGCAGTTACGTGCTAGCAGGATACCTGAGTTACGAGCAGTACGTC.

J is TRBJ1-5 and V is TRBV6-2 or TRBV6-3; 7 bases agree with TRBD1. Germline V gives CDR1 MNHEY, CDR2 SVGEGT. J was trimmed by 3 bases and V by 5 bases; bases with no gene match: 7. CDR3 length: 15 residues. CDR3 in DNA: TGTGCCAGCAGTAAGGGACAGTACAACAATCAGCCCCAGCATTTT. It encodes CASSKGQYNNQPQHF.

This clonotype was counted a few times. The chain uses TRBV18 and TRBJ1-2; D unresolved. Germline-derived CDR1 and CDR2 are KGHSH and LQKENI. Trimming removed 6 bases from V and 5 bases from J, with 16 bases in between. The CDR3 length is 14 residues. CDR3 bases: TGTGCCAGCTCCCTGGAGTCCGATTTTTATGGCTACACCTTC. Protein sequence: CASSLESDFYGYTF. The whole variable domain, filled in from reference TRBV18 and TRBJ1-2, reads NAGVMQNPRHLVRRRGQEARLRCSPMKGHSHVYWYRQLPEEGLKFMVYLQKENIIDESGMPKERFSAEFPKEGPSILRIQQVVRGDSAAYFCASSLESDFYGYTFGSGTRLTVV.

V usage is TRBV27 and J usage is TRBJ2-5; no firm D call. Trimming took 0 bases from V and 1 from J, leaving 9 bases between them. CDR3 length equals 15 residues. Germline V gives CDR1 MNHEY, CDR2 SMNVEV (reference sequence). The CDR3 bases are TGTGCCAGCAGTTTATCGTGGGGTCCCCAAGAGACCCAGTACTTC. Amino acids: CASSLSWGPQETQYF.

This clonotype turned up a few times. The CDR3 sequence: CASSYPGDSYNEQFF. CDR3 nucleotides: TGTGCCAGCAGCTACCCGGGGGACTCCTACAATGAGCAGTTCTTC. This sequence joins TRBV11-1 and TRBJ2-1, with D tentatively TRBD2 (6 bases). Germline V gene sequence: CDR1 SGHAT, CDR2 FQDESV (reference sequence). CDR3 length: 15 amino acids. V was clipped by 4 bases and J by 0 bases, with 10 bases between them. Using reference TRBV11-1 and TRBJ2-1 for the parts outside the CDR3, the full variable domain is EAEVAQSPRYKITEKSQAVAFWCDPISGHATLYWYRQILGQGPELLVQFQDESVVDDSQLPKDRFSAERLKGVDSTLKIQPAELGDSAMYLCASSYPGDSYNEQFFGPGTRLTVL.

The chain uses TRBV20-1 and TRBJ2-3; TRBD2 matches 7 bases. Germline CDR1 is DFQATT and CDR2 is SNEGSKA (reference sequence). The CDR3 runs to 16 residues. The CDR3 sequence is CSGSPGSGVRSDTQYF. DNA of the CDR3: TGCAGCGGATCCCCAGGGAGCGGGGTGAGGTCAGATACGCAGTATTTT.

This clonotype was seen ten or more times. CDR3 sequence reads: CAIKPRDRQETQYF. In DNA, the CDR3 is TGTGCCATCAAACCTCGCGACAGGCAAGAGACCCAGTACTTC. This chain uses TRBV2 with TRBJ2-5, with D possibly TRBD1 on 6 matching bases. CDR1 and CDR2 (germline): SNHLY, FYNNEI. The CDR3 is made up of 14 amino acids. Trimming took 10 bases from V and 2 from J, leaving 17 bases between them.

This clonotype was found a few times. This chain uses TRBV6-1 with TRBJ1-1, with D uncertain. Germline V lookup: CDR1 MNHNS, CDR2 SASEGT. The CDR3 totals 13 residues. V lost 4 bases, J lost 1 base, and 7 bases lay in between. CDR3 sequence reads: CASSAQTNTEAFF. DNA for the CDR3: TGTGCCAGCAGTGCGCAGACGAACACTGAAGCTTTCTTT.